What follows describes a single T cell receptor (beta chain). As yet, its antigen is unknown. This entry belongs to a study of cytomegalovirus exposure and HLA in healthy donors. Every donor was a healthy person donating bone marrow. General study findings and limits: Near-uniform donor sequencing depth was presumed by presence/absence analyses.

Germline loops: CDR1 SQVTM, CDR2 ANQGSEA. The junction had 6 bases not matched to a gene; V was cut back by 4 bases and J by 0 bases. The CDR3 length is 17 residues. Amplification used 60 Vbeta primers and 13 Jbeta primers. The assay was immunoSEQ multiplex PCR, and TCRdb's table has in-frame clones only and misses some. Among some 120,000 clones listed, 73% were seen once. This receptor was identified in a woman aged 25 to 39 in good health and CMV-seronegative. The chain joins TRBV29-1 to TRBJ2-1, with 13 bases identical to TRBD2. The sample was PBMCs. CDR3 protein: CSVVGTSGTFSYNEQFF. The DNA of the CDR3 is TGCAGCGTTGTTGGGACTAGCGGGACCTTCTCCTACAATGAGCAGTTCTTC.